A single T cell receptor beta chain is shown here with its context. Its antigen is still unknown. Researchers made TCR beta libraries by using iRepertoire HTBI primers and running Arm-PCR on CDR3 regions. One entry per CDR3 protein results from TCRdb running MiXCR on the multiplex PCR reads. This table holds under 350,000 distinct CDR3 sequences, under 25% found once. The CDR3 has 14 amino acids. Germline V lookup: CDR1 SGHRS, CDR2 YFSETQ. Trimming took off 4 bases at V and 5 bases at J, with 15 bases between the two ends. This sample is part of a study of regulatory T cells in long-lasting Graves disease. Findings of the study overall: Patients with persistent Graves' had lower TCR diversity than newly diagnosed patients.

Specified time point: persistent/refractory GD, antithyroid drugs over 5 years with positive TRAb. PBMC-derived RNA was used for the TCR library. EDTA tubes collected 7.5 to 9 milliliters of peripheral blood. This chain connects TRBV5-1 to TRBJ2-5, with D maybe TRBD1 (6 bases). This receptor was obtained from a female donor with Graves disease. The material sequenced was peripheral blood mononuclear cells (PBMCs), taken when the disease was refractory, from a patient treated with antithyroid drugs. CDR3 DNA sequence: TGCGCCAGCAGCGGCGGACAGTTTGAGGAGACCCAGTACTTC. It translates to CASSGGQFEETQYF. Together with reference TRBV5-1 and TRBJ2-5, the CDR3 gives the full variable domain: KAGVTQTPRYLIKTRGQQVTLSCSPISGHRSVSWYQQTPGQGLQFLFEYFSETQRNKGNFPGRFSGRQFSNSRSEMNVSTLELGDSALYLCASSGGQFEETQYFGPGTRLLVL.